This T cell receptor beta chain was identified in a study of technical replicates of blood from a few donors. A single count supports this clone. The V gene lost 2 bases and the J gene lost 6 bases, with 26 bases spanning the gap. The CDR3 contains 19 residues. Germline V lookup: CDR1 MGHRA, CDR2 YSYEKL. Data came from immunoSEQ multiplex PCR; TCRdb stores just in-frame clones and leaves some out. The sample consists of about 100,000 clones, approximately 95% of them appearing once. The sequence was obtained from a human donor in good health. Sequencing input: T cells isolated from PBMCs. The chain employs TRBV4-1 and TRBJ1-5, with D possibly matching TRBD1 (5 bases). The CDR3 DNA reads TGCGCCAGCAGCCAACCTCTCCCGCGGGGGGGGGTCCGAGCTCAGCCCCAGCATTTT. Translation: CASSQPLPRGGVRAQPQHF.